This T cell receptor (beta chain) derives from a study of vaccination and CD4 T cells after COVID-19. Overall study context: Six male and four female convalescents took part, two of them Hispanic. Spike peptides, overlapping and drawn from SARS-CoV-2, HCoV-NL63, HCoV-OC43 and HCoV-229E, were used to stimulate cells. Findings and limits, study-wide: Only after vaccination were a median about 87% of convalescents' reactive clones seen.

Germline V gene sequence: CDR1 SGHVS, CDR2 FNYEAQ. The CDR3 spans 15 residues. V lost 5 bases and J 7 bases, leaving 18 bases between the germline ends. Treatment in this sample: roughly 10-day PBMC culture with coronavirus spike peptide pools or control peptides (ViraFEST assay). Prior to the COVID-19 pandemic (2011-2018), the unexposed donor's CD4+ T cells were collected. With regard to this clonotype: Its target is unknown.

Scientists ran DNA taken from cultured CD4+ T cells through the Oncomine TCR Beta short-read assay for sequencing. Using its own MiXCR run on the PCR reads, TCRdb lists one record per CDR3 protein. The sample lists about 6,100 distinct CDR3 sequences, approximately 50% occurring once. This clonotype originated in a human donor in good health. V usage is TRBV7-6 and J usage is TRBJ1-5, with D perhaps TRBD1 (5 bases). The sample taken for sequencing was CD4+ T cells from blood, cultured in vitro. CDR3 sequence: CASSSSRGVVQPQHF. CDR3 nucleotides: TGTGCCAGCAGCAGCTCCCGGGGGGTGGTGCAGCCCCAGCATTTT.